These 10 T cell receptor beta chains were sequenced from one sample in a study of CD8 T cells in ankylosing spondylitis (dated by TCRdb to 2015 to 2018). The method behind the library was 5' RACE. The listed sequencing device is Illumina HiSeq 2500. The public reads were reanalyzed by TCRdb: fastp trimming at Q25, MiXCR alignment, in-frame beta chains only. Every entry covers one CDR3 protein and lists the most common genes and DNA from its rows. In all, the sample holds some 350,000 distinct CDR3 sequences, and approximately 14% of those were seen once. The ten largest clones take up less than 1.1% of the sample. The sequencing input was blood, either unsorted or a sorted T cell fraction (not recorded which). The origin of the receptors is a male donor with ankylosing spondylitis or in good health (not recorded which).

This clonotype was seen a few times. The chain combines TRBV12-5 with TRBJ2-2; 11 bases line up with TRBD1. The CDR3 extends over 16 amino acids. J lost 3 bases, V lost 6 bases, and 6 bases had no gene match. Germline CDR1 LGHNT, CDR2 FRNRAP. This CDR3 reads CASGGRTGGDTGELFF. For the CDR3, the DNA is TGTGCTAGTGGCGGTCGGACAGGGGGCGACACCGGGGAGCTGTTTTTT.

The DNA for the CDR3 is TGTGCCAGCAGCGTAGAGTCGGGGCGCACCTACGAGCAGTACTTC. Protein sequence: CASSVESGRTYEQYF. This chain links TRBV9 with TRBJ2-7; TRBD1 or TRBD2 may be the D gene (5 bases each). The germline V and J ends were trimmed by 0 bases and 2 bases, with 12 bases remaining between them. This CDR3 region has 15 residues. Germline lookup yields CDR1 SGDLS and CDR2 YYNGEE.

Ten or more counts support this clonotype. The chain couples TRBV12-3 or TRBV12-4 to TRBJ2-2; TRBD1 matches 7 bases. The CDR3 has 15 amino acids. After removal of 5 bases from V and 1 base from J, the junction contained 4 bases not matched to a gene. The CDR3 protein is CASSARTGNTGELFF. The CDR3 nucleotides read TGTGCCAGCAGTGCAAGGACAGGGAACACCGGGGAGCTGTTTTTT.

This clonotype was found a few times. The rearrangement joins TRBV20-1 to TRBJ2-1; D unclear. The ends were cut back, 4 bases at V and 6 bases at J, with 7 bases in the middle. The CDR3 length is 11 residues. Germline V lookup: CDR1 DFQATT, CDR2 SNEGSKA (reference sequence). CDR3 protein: CSATWLNEQFF. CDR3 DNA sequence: TGCAGTGCTACTTGGCTCAATGAGCAGTTCTTC.

CDR3 sequence (DNA): TGCGCCAGCAGCTTTTCTTCAAGGACAGGGAGTGAAAAACTGTTTTTT. The encoded protein is CASSFSSRTGSEKLFF. The chain carries TRBV5-1 and TRBJ1-4; 8 nucleotides line up with TRBD1. The J segment lost 7 bases and the V segment lost 2 bases, leaving 10 bases of the junction unmatched. The CDR3 contains 16 residues. The germline V gene encodes CDR1 SGHRS and CDR2 YFSETQ.

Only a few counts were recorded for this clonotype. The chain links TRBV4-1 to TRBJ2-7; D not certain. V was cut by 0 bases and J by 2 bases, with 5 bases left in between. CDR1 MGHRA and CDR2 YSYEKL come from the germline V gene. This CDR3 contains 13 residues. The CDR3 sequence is CASSQERTYEQYF. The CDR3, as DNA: TGCGCCAGCAGCCAAGAGAGGACCTACGAGCAGTACTTC.

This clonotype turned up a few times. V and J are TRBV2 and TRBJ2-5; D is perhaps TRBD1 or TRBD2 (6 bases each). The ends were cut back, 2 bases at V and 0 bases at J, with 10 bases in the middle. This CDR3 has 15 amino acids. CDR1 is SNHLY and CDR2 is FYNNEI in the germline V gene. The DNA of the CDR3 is TGTGCCAGCAGTGAACGGGGGCTGTACCAAGAGACCCAGTACTTC. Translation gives CASSERGLYQETQYF.

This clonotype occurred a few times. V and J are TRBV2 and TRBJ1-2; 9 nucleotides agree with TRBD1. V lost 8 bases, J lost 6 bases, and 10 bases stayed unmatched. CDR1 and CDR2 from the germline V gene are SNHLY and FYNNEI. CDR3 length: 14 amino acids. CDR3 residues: CASAYSDRGNGYTF. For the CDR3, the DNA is TGTGCCAGCGCTTACTCCGACAGGGGGAATGGCTACACCTTC. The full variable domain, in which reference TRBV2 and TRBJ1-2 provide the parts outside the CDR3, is EPEVTQTPSHQVTQMGQEVILRCVPISNHLYFYWYRQILGQKVEFLVSFYNNEISEKSEIFDDQFSVERPDGSNFTLKIRSTKLEDSAMYFCASAYSDRGNGYTFGSGTRLTVV.

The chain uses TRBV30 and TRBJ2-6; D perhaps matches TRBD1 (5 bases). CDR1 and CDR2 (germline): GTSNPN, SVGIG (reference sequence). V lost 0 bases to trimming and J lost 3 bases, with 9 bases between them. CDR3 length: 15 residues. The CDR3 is CAWSVRVLGANVLTF. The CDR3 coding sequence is TGTGCCTGGAGTGTCAGGGTCCTTGGGGCCAACGTCCTGACTTTC.

CDR3 loop: CASSSSTTGELFF. CDR3 DNA: TGCGCCAGCAGCTCCTCCACGACCGGGGAGCTGTTTTTT. The J gene is TRBJ2-2, the V gene TRBV5-1; D unresolved. The CDR3 extends over 13 amino acids. Germline lookup yields CDR1 SGHRS and CDR2 YFSETQ. With 3 bases removed from V and 5 bases from J, the gap between germline ends came to 8 bases.